This record concerns one TCR beta chain sequence. Its target is not known. One end of the junction does not line up with germline, which may come from a read error. The data derive from a study of cytomegalovirus exposure and HLA in healthy donors. Study-level points and caveats: What a later analysis showed was that several of the most significant clusters appeared linked to common viral pathogens. Excluded: some indistinguishable V segments such as TRBV6-2 and TRBV6-3.

The V gene's germline CDR1 is SSHAT and CDR2 FNYEAQ (reference sequence). This CDR3 is 15 amino acids long. Use of 60 Vbeta and 13 Jbeta primers characterized the PCR. Under the authors' procedure: Unique TCR beta chains numbered roughly 84 million in a later analysis, with around 10 million shared. The data were produced by immunoSEQ multiplex PCR, yet TCRdb's version contains in-frame clones alone and is incomplete. V, J and clone size derive from that table, while D and trimming were established from the DNA sequence. This sample has about 160,000 clones, with around 84% found just once. The chain joins TRBV7-7 to TRBJ2-5, with D possibly TRBD2 on 6 matching bases. The receptor's source is a young man in good health and CMV-seronegative. The sample consisted of PBMCs. CDR3 sequence: CASSFGDLRGMTQYF. The CDR3 nucleotides are TGTGCTAGCAGCTTCGGGGACTTGCGGGGAATGACCCAGTACTTC.